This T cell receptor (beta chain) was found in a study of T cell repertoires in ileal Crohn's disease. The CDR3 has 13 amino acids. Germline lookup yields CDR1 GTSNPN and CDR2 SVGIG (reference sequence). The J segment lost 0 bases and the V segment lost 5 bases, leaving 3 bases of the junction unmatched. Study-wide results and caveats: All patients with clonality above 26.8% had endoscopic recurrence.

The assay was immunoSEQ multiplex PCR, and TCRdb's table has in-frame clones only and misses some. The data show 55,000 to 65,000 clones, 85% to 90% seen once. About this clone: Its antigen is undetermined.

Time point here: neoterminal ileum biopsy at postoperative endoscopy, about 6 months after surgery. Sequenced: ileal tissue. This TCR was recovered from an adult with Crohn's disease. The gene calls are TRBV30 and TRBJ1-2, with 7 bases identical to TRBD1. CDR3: CAWAQGANYGYTF. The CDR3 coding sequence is TGTGCCTGGGCTCAGGGGGCTAACTATGGCTACACCTTC.